This TCR beta chain is from a study of blood T cell repertoires in COVID-19. The overall study: The samples span acute and convalescent COVID-19 from the United States, Italy and Spain. The analysed material was cDNA or gDNA that came from T cells, B-cell-depleted T cells, or PBMCs.

In the authors' methods: Amplifying reference gene primers gave estimates of nucleated cell counts. Repertoires were generated with immunoSEQ multiplex PCR, while TCRdb's copy carries only in-frame clones and drops some. V and J calls plus clone size are reproduced from that table; the DNA served to infer D and trimming. The sample has about 140,000 clones; roughly 80% are singletons. This CDR3 has 12 amino acids. CDR1 is ENHRY, CDR2 SYGVKD, per germline. The V end lost 4 bases, the J end lost 3 bases, and 7 bases lay between the germline ends. The rearrangement uses TRBV10-3 and TRBJ2-7; D gene unclear. This TCR was recovered from a man between 65 and 79 years old who had recovered from COVID-19. The material sequenced was peripheral blood. The CDR3 loop reads CAISVNVYEQYF. Here the CDR3 DNA reads TGTGCCATCAGTGTCAATGTCTACGAGCAGTACTTC.